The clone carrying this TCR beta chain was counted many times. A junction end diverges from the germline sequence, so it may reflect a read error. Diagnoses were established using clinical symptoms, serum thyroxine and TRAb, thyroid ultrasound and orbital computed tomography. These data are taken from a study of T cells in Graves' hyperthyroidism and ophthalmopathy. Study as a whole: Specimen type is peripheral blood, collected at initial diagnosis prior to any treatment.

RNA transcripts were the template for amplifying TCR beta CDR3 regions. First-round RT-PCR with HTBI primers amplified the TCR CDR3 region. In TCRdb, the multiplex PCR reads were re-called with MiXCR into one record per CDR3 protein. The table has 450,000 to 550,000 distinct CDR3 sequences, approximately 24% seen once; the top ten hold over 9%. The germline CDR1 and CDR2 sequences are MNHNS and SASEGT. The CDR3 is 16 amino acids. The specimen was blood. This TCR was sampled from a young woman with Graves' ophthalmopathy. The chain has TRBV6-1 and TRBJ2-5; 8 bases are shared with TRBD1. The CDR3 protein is CASRGPGQALQGTQYF. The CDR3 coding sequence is TGTGCCAGCAGGGGGCCGGGACAGGCCCTCCAAGGGACCCAGTACTTC.